This paragraph covers one T cell receptor beta chain sequence. No antigen is known for it. No much larger clone exists at a distance of one base, and base qualities are not known. This entry belongs to a study of OX40 agonist ivuxolimab in advanced cancers. Study-wide context: Ivuxolimab was an agonistic, fully human IgG2 monoclonal antibody directed against OX40 (CD134), a costimulatory receptor. Intravenous ivuxolimab was administered to patients every 2 weeks at six dose levels: 0.01, 0.1, 0.3, 1.5, 3 and 10 mg/kg. The point of sequencing TCRbeta in the periphery was to test whether ivuxolimab changed TCR sequence diversity and drove clonal T-cell expansion. Of the roughly 54 patients in dose escalation, around 19 had hepatocellular carcinoma, about 15 had melanoma, 9 had renal cell carcinoma and 9 had head and neck cancer. Partial responses were achieved by three dose-escalation patients, of whom one had hepatocellular carcinoma and two had cutaneous melanoma. Prior anti-PD-1, anti-PD-L1 or anti-CTLA-4 therapy was permitted, and checkpoint inhibitors had been received by about two fifths of dose-escalation patients. The paper covers the monotherapy dose-escalation part of the phase I ivuxolimab trial, which included N of about 51 patients. The dose-escalation cohort was around 83% male with a mean age of approximately 60 years, ranging from roughly 20 to 80. The paper's findings and limits, for the study overall: Low levels of normalized T-cell clonal expansion were also shown by some nonresponding patients. At doses from 0.1 to 3.0 mg/kg, clonal expansion was seen in both CD4+ and CD8+ blood T cells between baseline and week 6. After ivuxolimab, more expanded clones were found on average in CD8+ T cells than in CD4+ T cells. In partial responders in the 0.1-3.0 mg/kg groups, normalized peripheral clonal expansion was found to be among the lowest, especially among CD8+ T cells. The antigen specificity of the peripheral T cells that underwent clonal expansion was not determined.

The trial excluded patients who had a history of autoimmune disease or who were on systemic immunosuppression. Peripheral blood for TCR sequencing was drawn from every dose cohort at baseline, at cycle 4 day 1 and at cycle 7 day 1. Samples were obtained from an open-label, multicenter, first-in-human phase I dose-escalation trial of ivuxolimab. Adults with locally advanced or metastatic head and neck squamous cell, hepatocellular, melanoma or renal cell carcinoma were enrolled in the trial. Before TCR sequencing, CD4+ T cells and CD8+ T cells were sorted from peripheral blood as separate populations. Genomic DNA was extracted from sorted cells for sequencing of the TCRbeta CDR3 region. The immunoSEQ Assay was used for sequencing of TCRbeta CDR3 regions. Drawn from immuneACCESS, this table holds only the in-frame rearrangements with V and J called that TCRdb kept. Clones are partly lost; checked studies trace under half to an unresolved V gene and leave the rest unexplained. This sample lists 43,000 or so clones; around nine tenths were detected once. The biggest ten clones account for about 14% of the sample.

The sample consisted of CD4+ or CD8+ T cells sorted from blood, taken in a trial of the OX40 agonist ivuxolimab. This TCR derives from an adult with an advanced solid tumor such as melanoma, head and neck, liver or kidney cancer.

The sequenced DNA is TGCGCCAGCCGACTAGCGGCCTACAATGAGCAGTTCTTC. The translation is CASRLAAYNEQFF. The sequence joins TRBV10-2 to TRBJ2-1, with 9 bases aligning to TRBD2. The V end gives up 8 bases and the J end 2 bases, leaving 1 base in the junction not matched to a gene. CDR1 and CDR2, looked up from the germline V gene, are WSHSY and SAAADI. Measured from the cysteine to the phenylalanine, the CDR3 is 13 residues long. The kept DNA is CDR3 alone, 39 bases in frame from the first base.